The T cell receptor (beta chain) under discussion was sequenced for a study of blood T cell repertoires in COVID-19. Study background: COVID-19 samples, acute and convalescent, were from the United States, Italy and Spain. PBMCs, B-cell-depleted T cells, or T cells provided the cDNA or gDNA that made up the material.

CDR1 is SGHRS and CDR2 is YFSETQ in the germline V gene. Trimming took off 0 bases at V and 0 bases at J, with 7 bases between the two ends. The CDR3 has 15 amino acids. The authors' processing: Quantification of nucleated cells was approximated via reference gene primer amplification. Profiling relied on immunoSEQ multiplex PCR, and the TCRdb table lists in-frame clones only, not all of them. The DNA was the basis for D and trimming; V, J and clone size are from that table. The sample includes under 350,000 clones, 80% to 90% of them seen just once. The chain recombines TRBV5-1 with TRBJ2-1, with TRBD1 as a possible D gene (5 bases). Sequencing used peripheral blood. This TCR derives from a man aged 35 to 55 with acute or convalescent COVID-19. The CDR3 region has the DNA TGCGCCAGCAGCTTGGGGGGCATCTCCTACAATGAGCAGTTCTTC. It encodes CASSLGGISYNEQFF.